The present entry profiles one T cell receptor beta chain with its context. The junction departs from germline at one end; a sequencing error may be responsible. The CDR3 has 15 amino acids. CDR1 is SNHLY and CDR2 is FYNNEI in the germline V gene. Method: immunoSEQ multiplex PCR; TCRdb's copy keeps in-frame clones and lacks some. This repertoire shows about 100,000 clones, roughly 86% found once; its top ten account for around a tenth. The data derive from a study of blood T cell repertoires in COVID-19. Overall study: Sites in the United States, Italy and Spain provided acute and convalescent COVID-19 samples.

This chain connects TRBV2 to TRBJ1-2; 7 positions match TRBD1. The sequenced material came from peripheral blood. The receptor was isolated from a woman aged 25-40 years with acute or convalescent COVID-19. In DNA form, the CDR3 reads TGTGCCAGCAGAGATGGGACAGTGATCGTCTATCGCTACACCTTC. As protein: CASRDGTVIVYRYTF.